This T cell receptor (beta chain) stems from a study of identical twins (dated by TCRdb to about 2016). Broadly, across the study: To test whether fetal clonotypes persist, the study used deep sequencing on TCR alpha and beta repertoires from monozygotic twins, unrelated adults of various ages, and cord blood. To rule out contamination, the twin experiments were replicated at different times with different library preparation protocols. Points the paper makes about the study in general: Abundant cord blood beta clonotypes had fewer insertions, young adult naive repertoires showed a similar but weaker trend, and memory repertoires showed no such trend. In beta out-of-frame sequences, excess twin sharing was weaker, because having fewer shared sequences lowered the signal-to-noise ratio. Compared with coincidental sharing between unrelated individuals, out-of-frame TCR alpha sequences shared between twins showed an excess of sequences with low generation probability. Because the same donors could not be followed over many years, the conclusions relied on cross-sectional statistical analysis. Out-of-frame TCR alpha sharing in monozygotic twins was systematically underestimated by recombination models, whereas sharing between unrelated individuals was in agreement with the recombination models. Invariant T cells such as MAIT and iNKT could partly confound zero-insertion analyses, though diverse VJ usage argued against this for most clonotypes.

All donors were healthy Caucasians. The twin cohort consisted of three pairs of female monozygotic twins, all aged roughly 18 to 29 years. Positive isolation kits from Invitrogen were used to isolate the CD4+ and CD8+ T cell populations. The library was built by means of 5' RACE. The run used an Illumina HiSeq 2000. A universal primer binding site was added through template switching, and the final cDNA carried a unique molecular identifier so that TCR cDNA molecules could be counted accurately. First-strand cDNA for TCR alpha and beta chains was synthesized from specific primers in the conserved constant-segment region. To control for contamination, each cDNA library was double barcoded with a SMART-Mk sample barcode plus Illumina barcodes. TruSeq adapter sequences and Illumina sample barcodes were added in two successive PCR steps. The TCR alpha and beta cDNA libraries were sequenced on the Illumina HiSeq platform using custom primers. As for how the authors treated the data: Unique molecular identifiers were extracted from raw reads with MiGEC, and CDR3 positions were determined with MiXCR. Recombination models were inferred per individual with the repgenHMM and IGoR tools using an EM algorithm. The analysis of shared clonotypes was done with the tcR package in R, with sharing normalized by the product of cloneset sizes. To study raw recombination without the effects of thymic and clonal selection, out-of-frame nonproductive sequences were analyzed. TCRdb's own reprocessing of the public reads used fastp at Q25 and MiXCR and kept productive beta chains. Records with the same CDR3 protein are collapsed into one entry carrying the most frequent genes and DNA. In this record, the V and J calls reflect TCRdb's handling and not the investigators' own analysis. The sample yields about 530,000 distinct CDR3 sequences; about a fifth were counted once. The top ten constitute approximately 0.49% of the sample.

The CDR3 starts with the cysteine, ends with the phenylalanine, and has 15 residues. Only the CDR3 part of the read is kept: 45 bases, read in frame from the first base. Per the germline V gene (reference sequence), LGHDT is the CDR1 and YNNKEL is the CDR2. At the junction V is shortened by 1 base and J by 0 bases, with 4 bases in between. Points on this clonotype: What this receptor recognizes is not known. Per-base quality was not reported, and no clone a single base away is much larger than it.

The same specimen was also included in a second study, on yellow fever vaccine responses in identical twins. The second study's authors report: According to the authors, the vaccine-induced T cell response in identical twins seemed to be partly convergent and partly specific to each individual. In the study, vaccine-responding T cell clones were precisely tracked in identical twins.

This TCR was sampled from a woman between 18 and 29 years old in good health. The sequencing input was CD4+ T cells sorted from blood. The rearranged chain carries TRBV3-1 and TRBJ2-6; the D gene cannot be resolved reliably. The CDR3: CASSQVDSGANVLTF. The nucleotide sequence reads TGTGCCAGCAGCCAAGTCGACTCTGGGGCCAACGTCCTGACTTTC. Supplemented by the reference TRBV3-1 and TRBJ2-6 proteins around the CDR3, the complete variable domain is DTAVSQTPKYLVTQMGNDKSIKCEQNLGHDTMYWYKQDSKKFLKIMFSYNNKELIINETVPNRFSPKSPDKAHLNLHINSLELGDSAVYFCASSQVDSGANVLTFGAGSRLTVL.